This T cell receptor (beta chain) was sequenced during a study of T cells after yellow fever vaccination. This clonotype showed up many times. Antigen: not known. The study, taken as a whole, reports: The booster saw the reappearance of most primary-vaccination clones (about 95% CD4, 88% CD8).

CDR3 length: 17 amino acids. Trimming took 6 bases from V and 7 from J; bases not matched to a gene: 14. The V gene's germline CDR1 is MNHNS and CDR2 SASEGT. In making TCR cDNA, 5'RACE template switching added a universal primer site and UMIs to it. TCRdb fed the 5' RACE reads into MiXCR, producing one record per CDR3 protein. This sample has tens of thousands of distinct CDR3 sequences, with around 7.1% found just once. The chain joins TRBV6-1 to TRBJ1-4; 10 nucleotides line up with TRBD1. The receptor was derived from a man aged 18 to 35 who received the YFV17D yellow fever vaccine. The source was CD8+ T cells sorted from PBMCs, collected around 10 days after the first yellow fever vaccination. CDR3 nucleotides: TGTGCCAGCAGCCTATATGGGTCCGGGACAGGGGCTGAAAAACTGTTTTTT. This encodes CASSLYGSGTGAEKLFF.